The sequence of this T cell receptor beta chain was determined in a study of T cell responses to AZD1222 COVID-19 vaccine. Data came from immunoSEQ multiplex PCR; TCRdb stores just in-frame clones and leaves some out. The sample lists more than 150,000 clones, about 85% seen once, with 5.5% to 8% in the top ten. Of note for this clone: Its antigen is currently unknown.

General study points: The study found Spike-specific TCR breadth and depth rose after two AZD1222 doses. Seropositive AZD1222 recipients at baseline numbered only five or six. Spike was spanned by vaccine-associated CD4 TCRs, with dominance at 160-218 and 743-854. Clonal diversity was possibly underestimated, and the donors were mostly white British, with more females.

V lost 7 bases and J lost 7, with 17 bases in between. Germline assignment: CDR1 MDHEN and CDR2 SYDVKM. This CDR3 contains 14 residues. The input for sequencing was peripheral blood, taken after recovery from COVID-19. This chain uses TRBV28 with TRBJ1-5; D might be TRBD1 (5 bases). This receptor was identified in an adult who had recovered from COVID-19. CDR3 in amino acids: CASITGSFWQPQHF. The CDR3 DNA is TGTGCCAGCATCACAGGCAGCTTTTGGCAGCCCCAGCATTTT.